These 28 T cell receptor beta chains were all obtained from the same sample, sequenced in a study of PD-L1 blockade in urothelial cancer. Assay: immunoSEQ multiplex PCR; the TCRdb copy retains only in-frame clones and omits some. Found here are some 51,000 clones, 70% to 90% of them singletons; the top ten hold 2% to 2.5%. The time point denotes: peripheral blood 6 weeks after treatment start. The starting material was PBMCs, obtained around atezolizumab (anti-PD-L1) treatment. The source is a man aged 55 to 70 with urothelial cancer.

CDR3 DNA: TGCGCCAGCAGCCAAGAACCAGAGGCAGGGGGCGAGCAGTACTTC. This codes for CASSQEPEAGGEQYF. This chain links TRBV4-1 with TRBJ2-7; 7 nucleotides match TRBD1. CDR3 length: 15 amino acids. Germline CDR1 and CDR2: MGHRA and YSYEKL. The junction had 8 bases not matched to a gene; V was cut back by 0 bases and J by 6 bases.

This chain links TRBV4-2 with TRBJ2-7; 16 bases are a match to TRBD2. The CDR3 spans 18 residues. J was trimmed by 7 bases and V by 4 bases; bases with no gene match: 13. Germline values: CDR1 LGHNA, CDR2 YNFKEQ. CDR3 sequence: CASSRESGTSGGGWEQYF. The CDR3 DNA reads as TGTGCCAGCAGCCGAGAATCCGGGACTAGCGGGGGGGGGTGGGAGCAGTACTTC.

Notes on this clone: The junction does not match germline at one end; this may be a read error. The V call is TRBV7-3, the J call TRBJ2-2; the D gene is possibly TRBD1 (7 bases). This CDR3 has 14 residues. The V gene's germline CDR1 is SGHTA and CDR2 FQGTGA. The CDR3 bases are TGTGCCAGCAGCCTAACCGCGGGACAGAGAAGGCTGTTTTTT. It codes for CASSLTAGQRRLFF.

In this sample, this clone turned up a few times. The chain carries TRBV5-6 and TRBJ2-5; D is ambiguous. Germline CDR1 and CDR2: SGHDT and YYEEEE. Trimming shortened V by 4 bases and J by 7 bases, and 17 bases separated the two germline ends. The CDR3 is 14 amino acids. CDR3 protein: CASSRSGAGGTQYF. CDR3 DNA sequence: TGTGCCAGCAGCCGGTCTGGCGCTGGCGGGACCCAGTACTTC.

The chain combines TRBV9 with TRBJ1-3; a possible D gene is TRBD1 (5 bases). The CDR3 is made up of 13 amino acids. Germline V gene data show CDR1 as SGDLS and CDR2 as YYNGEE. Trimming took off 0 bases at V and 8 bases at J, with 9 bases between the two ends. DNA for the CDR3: TGTGCCAGCAGCGTAGGTACGGGGGACACCATATATTTT. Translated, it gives CASSVGTGDTIYF.

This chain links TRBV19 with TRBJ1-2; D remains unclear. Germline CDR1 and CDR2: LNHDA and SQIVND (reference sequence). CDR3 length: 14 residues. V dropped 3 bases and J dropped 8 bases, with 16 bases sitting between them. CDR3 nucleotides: TGTGCCAGTAGTATTTGGTCAGTCGATGAAGGCTACACCTTC. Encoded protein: CASSIWSVDEGYTF.

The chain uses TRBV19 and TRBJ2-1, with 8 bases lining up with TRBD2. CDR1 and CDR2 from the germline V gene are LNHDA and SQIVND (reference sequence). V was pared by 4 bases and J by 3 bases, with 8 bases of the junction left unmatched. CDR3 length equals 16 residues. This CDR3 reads CASSTQAGVGYNEQFF. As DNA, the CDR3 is TGTGCCAGTAGTACTCAAGCGGGAGTTGGCTACAATGAGCAGTTCTTC. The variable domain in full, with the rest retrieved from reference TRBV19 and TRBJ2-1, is DGGITQSPKYLFRKEGQNVTLSCEQNLNHDAMYWYRQDPGQGLRLIYYSQIVNDFQKGDIAEGYSVSREKKESFPLTVTSAQKNPTAFYLCASSTQAGVGYNEQFFGPGTRLTVL.

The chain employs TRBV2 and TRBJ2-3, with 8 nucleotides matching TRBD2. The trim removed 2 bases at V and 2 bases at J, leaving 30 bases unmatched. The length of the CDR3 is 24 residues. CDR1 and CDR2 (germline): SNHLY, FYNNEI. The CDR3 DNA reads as TGTGCCAGCAGTGAATCCTCCGGGAGGGACCTCGGGGTAGCCAACCGCTACAACACAGATACGCAGTATTTT. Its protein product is CASSESSGRDLGVANRYNTDTQYF.

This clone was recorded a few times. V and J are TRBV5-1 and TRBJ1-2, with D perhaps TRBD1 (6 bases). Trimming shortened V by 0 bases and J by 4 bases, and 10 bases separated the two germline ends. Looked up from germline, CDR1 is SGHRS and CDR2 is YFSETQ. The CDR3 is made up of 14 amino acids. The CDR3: CASSLDRASYGYTF. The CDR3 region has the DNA TGCGCCAGCAGCTTGGACAGGGCAAGCTATGGCTACACCTTC. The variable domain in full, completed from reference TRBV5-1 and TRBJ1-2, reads KAGVTQTPRYLIKTRGQQVTLSCSPISGHRSVSWYQQTPGQGLQFLFEYFSETQRNKGNFPGRFSGRQFSNSRSEMNVSTLELGDSALYLCASSLDRASYGYTFGSGTRLTVV.

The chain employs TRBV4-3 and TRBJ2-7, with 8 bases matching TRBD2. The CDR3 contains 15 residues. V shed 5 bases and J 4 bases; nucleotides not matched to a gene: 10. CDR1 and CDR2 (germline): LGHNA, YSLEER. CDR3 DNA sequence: TGCGCCAGCAGCTTGGGGCTAGCGGGCCTTTACGAGCAGTACTTC. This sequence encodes CASSLGLAGLYEQYF.

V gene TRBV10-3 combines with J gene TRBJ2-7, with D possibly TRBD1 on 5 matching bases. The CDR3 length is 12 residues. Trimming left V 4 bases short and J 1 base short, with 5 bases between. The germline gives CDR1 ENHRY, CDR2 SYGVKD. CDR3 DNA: TGTGCCATCAGTGGACAGTCCTACGAGCAGTACTTC. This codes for CAISGQSYEQYF.

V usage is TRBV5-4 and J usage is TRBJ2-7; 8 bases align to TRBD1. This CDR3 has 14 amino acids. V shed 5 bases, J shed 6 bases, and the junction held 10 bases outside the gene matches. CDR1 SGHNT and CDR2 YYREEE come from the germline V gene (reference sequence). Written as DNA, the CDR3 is TGTGCCAGCAGTAAGACAGGGGATCGGCGCGAGCAGTACTTC. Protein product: CASSKTGDRREQYF.

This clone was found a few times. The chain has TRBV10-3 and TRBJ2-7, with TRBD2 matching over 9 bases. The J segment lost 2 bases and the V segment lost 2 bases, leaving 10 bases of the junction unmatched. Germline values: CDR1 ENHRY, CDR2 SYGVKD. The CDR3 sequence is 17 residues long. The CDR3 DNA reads TGTGCCATCAGTGAGGGGAAGATAGCGGGAGCAGCCTACGAGCAGTACTTC. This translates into CAISEGKIAGAAYEQYF.

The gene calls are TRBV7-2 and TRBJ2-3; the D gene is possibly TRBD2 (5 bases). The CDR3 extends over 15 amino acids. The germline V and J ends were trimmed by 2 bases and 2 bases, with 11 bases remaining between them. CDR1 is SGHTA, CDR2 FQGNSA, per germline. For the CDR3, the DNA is TGTGCCAGCAGCTTACGGAGGCGGCTCACAGATACGCAGTATTTT. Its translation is CASSLRRRLTDTQYF.

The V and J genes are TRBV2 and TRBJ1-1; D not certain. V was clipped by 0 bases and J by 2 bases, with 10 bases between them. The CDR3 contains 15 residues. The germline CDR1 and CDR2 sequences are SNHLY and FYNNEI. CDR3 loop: CASSEAQLVNTEAFF. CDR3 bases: TGTGCCAGCAGTGAAGCGCAGCTAGTTAACACTGAAGCTTTCTTT. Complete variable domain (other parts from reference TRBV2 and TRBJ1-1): EPEVTQTPSHQVTQMGQEVILRCVPISNHLYFYWYRQILGQKVEFLVSFYNNEISEKSEIFDDQFSVERPDGSNFTLKIRSTKLEDSAMYFCASSEAQLVNTEAFFGQGTRLTVV.

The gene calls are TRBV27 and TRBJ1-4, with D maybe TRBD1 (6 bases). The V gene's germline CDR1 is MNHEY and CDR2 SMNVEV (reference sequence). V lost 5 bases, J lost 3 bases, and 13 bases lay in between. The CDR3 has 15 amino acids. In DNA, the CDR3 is TGTGCCAGCAGTAAATACAGGGACCCTAATGAAAAACTGTTTTTT. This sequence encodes CASSKYRDPNEKLFF.

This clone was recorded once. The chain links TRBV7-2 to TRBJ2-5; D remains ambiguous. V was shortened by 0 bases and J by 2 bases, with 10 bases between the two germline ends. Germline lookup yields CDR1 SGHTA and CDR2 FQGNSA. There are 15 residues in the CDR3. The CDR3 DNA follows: TGTGCCAGCAGCTTAGCACTCGTCTTACAAGAGACCCAGTACTTC. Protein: CASSLALVLQETQYF.

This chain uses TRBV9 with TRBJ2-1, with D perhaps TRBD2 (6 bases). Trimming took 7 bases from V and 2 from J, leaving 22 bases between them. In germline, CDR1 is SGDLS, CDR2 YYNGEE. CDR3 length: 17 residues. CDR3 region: CASGLLGGTSPYNEQFF. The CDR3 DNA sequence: TGTGCCAGCGGCTTGTTGGGTGGGACTTCTCCCTACAATGAGCAGTTCTTC.

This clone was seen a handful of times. The CDR3 DNA sequence: TGTGCCAGCTCACCGGGACAGGGTTCTGGCTACACCTTC. Protein sequence: CASSPGQGSGYTF. This chain links TRBV18 with TRBJ1-2, with 9 bases matching TRBD1. The trim removed 3 bases at V and 7 bases at J, leaving 3 bases unmatched. This CDR3 region has 13 residues. From germline, CDR1 is KGHSH and CDR2 LQKENI.

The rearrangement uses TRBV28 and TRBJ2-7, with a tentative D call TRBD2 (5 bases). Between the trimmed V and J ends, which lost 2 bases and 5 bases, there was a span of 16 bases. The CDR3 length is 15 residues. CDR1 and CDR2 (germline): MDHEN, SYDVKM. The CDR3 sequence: CASSLTPSLRDEQYF. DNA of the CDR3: TGTGCCAGCAGTTTAACTCCTAGCCTTCGGGACGAGCAGTACTTC. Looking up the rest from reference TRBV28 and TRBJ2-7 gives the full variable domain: DVKVTQSSRYLVKRTGEKVFLECVQDMDHENMFWYRQDPGLGLRLIYFSYDVKMKEKGDIPEGYSVSREKKERFSLILESASTNQTSMYLCASSLTPSLRDEQYFGPGTRLTVT.

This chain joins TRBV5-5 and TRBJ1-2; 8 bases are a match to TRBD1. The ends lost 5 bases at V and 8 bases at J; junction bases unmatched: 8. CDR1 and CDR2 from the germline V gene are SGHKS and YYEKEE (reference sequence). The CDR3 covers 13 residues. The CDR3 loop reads CASRKQGARGYTF. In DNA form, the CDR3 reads TGTGCCAGCAGAAAGCAGGGGGCGCGAGGCTACACCTTC.

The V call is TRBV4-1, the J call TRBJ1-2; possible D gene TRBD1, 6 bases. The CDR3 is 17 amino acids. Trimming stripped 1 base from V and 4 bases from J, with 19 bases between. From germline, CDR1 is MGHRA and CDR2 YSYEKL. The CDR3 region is CASSQGGGLLRGYGYTF. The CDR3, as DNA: TGCGCCAGCAGCCAAGGAGGCGGCTTACTCAGGGGCTATGGCTACACCTTC.

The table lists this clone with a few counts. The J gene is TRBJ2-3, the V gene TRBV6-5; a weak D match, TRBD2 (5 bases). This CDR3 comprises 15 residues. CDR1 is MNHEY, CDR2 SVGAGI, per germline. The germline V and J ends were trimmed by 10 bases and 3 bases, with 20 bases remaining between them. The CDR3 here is CATLLTVRRTDTQYF. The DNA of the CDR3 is TGTGCCACCTTATTGACGGTACGGAGGACAGATACGCAGTATTTT.

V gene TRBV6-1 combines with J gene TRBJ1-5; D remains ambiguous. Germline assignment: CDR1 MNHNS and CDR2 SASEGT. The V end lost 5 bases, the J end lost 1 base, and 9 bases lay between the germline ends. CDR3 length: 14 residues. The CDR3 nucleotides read TGTGCCAGCAGTCGACAAACAAGCAATCAGCCCCAGCATTTT. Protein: CASSRQTSNQPQHF.

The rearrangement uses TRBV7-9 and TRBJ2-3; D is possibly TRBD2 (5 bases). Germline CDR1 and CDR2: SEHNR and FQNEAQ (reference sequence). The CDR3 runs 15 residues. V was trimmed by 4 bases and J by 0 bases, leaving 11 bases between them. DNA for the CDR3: TGTGCCAGCAGCTCTAGACGGACTAGCACAGATACGCAGTATTTT. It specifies CASSSRRTSTDTQYF.

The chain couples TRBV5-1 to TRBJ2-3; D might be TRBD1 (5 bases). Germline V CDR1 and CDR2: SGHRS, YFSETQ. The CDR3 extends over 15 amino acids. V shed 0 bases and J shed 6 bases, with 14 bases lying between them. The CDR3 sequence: CASSLDRPNRDTQYF. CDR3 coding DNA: TGCGCCAGCAGCTTGGACAGGCCTAACCGGGATACGCAGTATTTT.

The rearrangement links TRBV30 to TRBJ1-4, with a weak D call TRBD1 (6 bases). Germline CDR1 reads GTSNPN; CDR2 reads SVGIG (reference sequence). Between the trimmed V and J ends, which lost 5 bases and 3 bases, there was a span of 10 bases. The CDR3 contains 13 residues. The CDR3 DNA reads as TGTGCCTGGGCAGGGGAACCTAATGAAAAACTGTTTTTT. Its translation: CAWAGEPNEKLFF.

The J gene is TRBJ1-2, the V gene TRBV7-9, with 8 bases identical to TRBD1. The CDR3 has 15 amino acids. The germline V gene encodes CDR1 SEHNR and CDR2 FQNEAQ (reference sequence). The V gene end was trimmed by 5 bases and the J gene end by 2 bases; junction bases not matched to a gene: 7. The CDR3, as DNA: TGTGCCAGCAGCGAGCCGGGACAGGAAAACTATGGCTACACCTTC. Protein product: CASSEPGQENYGYTF.